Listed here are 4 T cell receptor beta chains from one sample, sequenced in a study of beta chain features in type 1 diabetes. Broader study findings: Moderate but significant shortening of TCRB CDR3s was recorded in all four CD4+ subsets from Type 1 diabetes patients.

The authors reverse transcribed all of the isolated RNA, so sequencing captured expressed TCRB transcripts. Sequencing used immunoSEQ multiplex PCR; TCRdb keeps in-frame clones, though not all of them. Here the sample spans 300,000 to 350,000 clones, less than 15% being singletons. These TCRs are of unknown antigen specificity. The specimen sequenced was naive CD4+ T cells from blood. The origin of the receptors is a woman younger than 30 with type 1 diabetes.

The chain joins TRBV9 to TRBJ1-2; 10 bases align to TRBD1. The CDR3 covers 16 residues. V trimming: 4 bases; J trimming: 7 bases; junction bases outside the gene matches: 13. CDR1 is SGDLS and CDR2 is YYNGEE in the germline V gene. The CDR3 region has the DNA TGTGCCAGCAGCCTTTTCCCGGGACAGGGGCAAGGTGGCTACACCTTC. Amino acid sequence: CASSLFPGQGQGGYTF.

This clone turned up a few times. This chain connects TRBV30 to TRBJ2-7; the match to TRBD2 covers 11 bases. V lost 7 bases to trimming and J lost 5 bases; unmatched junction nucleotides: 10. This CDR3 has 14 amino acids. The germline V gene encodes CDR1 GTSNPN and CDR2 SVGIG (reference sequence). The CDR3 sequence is CAFNLAGGVHEQYF. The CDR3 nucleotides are TGTGCCTTCAATCTAGCGGGAGGCGTCCACGAGCAGTACTTC.

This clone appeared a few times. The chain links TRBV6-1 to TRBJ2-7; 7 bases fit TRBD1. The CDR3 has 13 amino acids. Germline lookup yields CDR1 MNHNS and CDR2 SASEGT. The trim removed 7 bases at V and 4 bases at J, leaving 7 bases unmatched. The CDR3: CASTRDRGYEQYF. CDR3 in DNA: TGTGCCAGCACTCGGGACAGAGGGTACGAGCAGTACTTC.

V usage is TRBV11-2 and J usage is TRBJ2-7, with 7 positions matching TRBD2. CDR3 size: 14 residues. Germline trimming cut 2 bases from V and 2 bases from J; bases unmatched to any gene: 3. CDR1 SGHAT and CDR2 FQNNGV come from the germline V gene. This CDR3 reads CASSLTGGPYEQYF. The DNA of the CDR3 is TGTGCCAGCAGCTTAACGGGAGGCCCCTACGAGCAGTACTTC.